The 17 T cell receptor beta chains in this list originate from one sample, sequenced in a study of OX40 agonist ivuxolimab in advanced cancers. Data came from immunoSEQ multiplex PCR; TCRdb stores just in-frame clones and leaves some out. The repertoire consists of roughly 71,000 clones, with 88% occurring once and the leading ten covering 0.45% to 0.6%. Sequencing was performed on CD4+ or CD8+ T cells sorted from blood, taken in a trial of the OX40 agonist ivuxolimab. These receptors were obtained from an adult with an advanced solid tumor such as melanoma, head and neck, liver or kidney cancer.

The CDR3 region has the DNA TGTGCCAGCAGACCCCCGGAGGCGGGGAAGTACGAGCAGTACTTC. It specifies CASRPPEAGKYEQYF. The chain carries TRBV28 and TRBJ2-7; perhaps TRBD2 as D (6 bases). The CDR3 extends over 15 amino acids. Germline V gives CDR1 MDHEN, CDR2 SYDVKM. The V gene lost 6 bases and the J gene lost 4 bases, with 19 bases spanning the gap. Based on the CDR3 plus reference TRBV28 and TRBJ2-7, the full variable domain is DVKVTQSSRYLVKRTGEKVFLECVQDMDHENMFWYRQDPGLGLRLIYFSYDVKMKEKGDIPEGYSVSREKKERFSLILESASTNQTSMYLCASRPPEAGKYEQYFGPGTRLTVT.

The chain links TRBV15 to TRBJ2-1, with D hard to call. The CDR3 is 14 residues long. CDR1 LNHNV and CDR2 YYDKDF come from the germline V gene (reference sequence). Trimming removed 7 bases at V and 5 bases at J, with 15 bases between. The DNA for the CDR3 is TGTGCCACCACCCTGGACGTCGCTAACAATGAGCAGTTCTTC. Amino acids: CATTLDVANNEQFF.

A few counts support this clone. The V call is TRBV30, the J call TRBJ1-1, with 7 bases aligning to TRBD1. This CDR3 spans 14 amino acids. Per the germline V gene, CDR1 is GTSNPN and CDR2 is SVGIG (reference sequence). Trimming took 2 bases from V and 0 from J; bases not matched to a gene: 3. CDR3 bases: TGTGCCTGGAGTCCCGGGACAGTGAACACTGAAGCTTTCTTT. It translates to CAWSPGTVNTEAFF.

The V gene is TRBV11-2, the J gene TRBJ2-2, with D uncertain. Germline V gene data show CDR1 as SGHAT and CDR2 as FQNNGV. The V end was cut by 5 bases, the J end by 3 bases, with 1 base between. This CDR3 contains 11 residues. CDR3 sequence: CASSHTGELFF. In DNA, the CDR3 is TGTGCCAGCAGCCACACCGGGGAGCTGTTTTTT.

The gene calls are TRBV19 and TRBJ1-1, with D possibly matching TRBD1 (5 bases). Germline CDR1 is LNHDA and CDR2 is SQIVND (reference sequence). Trimming took 1 base from V and 2 from J, leaving 11 bases between them. CDR3 size: 15 residues. The CDR3 sequence: CASSIVRGGNTEAFF. The CDR3 nucleotides read TGTGCCAGTAGTATAGTAAGGGGCGGAAACACTGAAGCTTTCTTT.

The J gene is TRBJ1-2, the V gene TRBV2; D remains unclear. The CDR3 consists of 12 residues. In germline, CDR1 is SNHLY, CDR2 FYNNEI. Trimming took off 6 bases at V and 5 bases at J, with 10 bases between the two ends. In nucleotides, the CDR3 is TGTGCCAGCAGAGGACCTTTTTATGGCTACACCTTC. Residues: CASRGPFYGYTF.

V and J are TRBV11-2 and TRBJ2-5; D ambiguous. Looked up from germline, CDR1 is SGHAT and CDR2 is FQNNGV. CDR3 length: 12 amino acids. V was pared by 5 bases and J by 4 bases, with 8 bases between. The CDR3 loop is CASSQPRETQYF. The CDR3 coding sequence is TGTGCCAGCAGCCAGCCGAGAGAGACCCAGTACTTC.

In its sample, this clone was seen a few times. The chain is built from TRBV30 and TRBJ2-2; TRBD1 might be the D (6 bases). V was pared by 3 bases and J by 5 bases, with 13 bases between. The germline CDR1 and CDR2 sequences are GTSNPN and SVGIG (reference sequence). CDR3 length: 14 residues. CDR3 region: CAWRVTGITGELFF. In DNA form, the CDR3 reads TGTGCCTGGAGGGTCACAGGGATAACCGGGGAGCTGTTTTTT.

This chain links TRBV19 with TRBJ1-2; D call uncertain. Germline CDR1 LNHDA, CDR2 SQIVND (reference sequence). There are 13 residues in the CDR3. The germline V and J ends were trimmed by 6 bases and 3 bases, with 11 bases remaining between them. CDR3: CASRTYMDYGYTF. The CDR3, as DNA: TGTGCCAGTAGGACCTACATGGACTATGGCTACACCTTC.

This clone appeared once. The chain has TRBV2 and TRBJ2-2; no clear D. V was cut by 7 bases and J by 5 bases, with 14 bases left in between. This CDR3 is 14 amino acids long. The germline gives CDR1 SNHLY, CDR2 FYNNEI. The CDR3: CASTRQLTTGELFF. Here the CDR3 DNA reads TGTGCCAGCACGAGACAACTAACAACCGGGGAGCTGTTTTTT. Using reference TRBV2 and TRBJ2-2 for the parts outside the CDR3, the full variable domain is EPEVTQTPSHQVTQMGQEVILRCVPISNHLYFYWYRQILGQKVEFLVSFYNNEISEKSEIFDDQFSVERPDGSNFTLKIRSTKLEDSAMYFCASTRQLTTGELFFGEGSRLTVL.

The chain employs TRBV27 and TRBJ2-5; a possible D gene is TRBD2 (5 bases). This CDR3 contains 15 residues. Per the germline V gene, CDR1 is MNHEY and CDR2 is SMNVEV (reference sequence). The V gene lost 6 bases and the J gene lost 0 bases, with 14 bases spanning the gap. The CDR3 nucleotides read TGTGCCAGCAGGCGAGGGAAAGGGAACCAAGAGACCCAGTACTTC. Translation: CASRRGKGNQETQYF.

Of note for this clone: Its ends do not fully match the called genes, so a read error is possible. The V and J genes are TRBV11-2 and TRBJ2-1, with 9 bases that match TRBD1. The CDR3 spans 15 residues. Germline lookup yields CDR1 SGHAT and CDR2 FQNNGV. CDR3 bases: TGTGCCAGCACCTTAGAGGGACAGGGAAGGAATGAGCAGTTCTTC. Its translation: CASTLEGQGRNEQFF.

The chain couples TRBV7-9 to TRBJ1-2; D ambiguous. V dropped 5 bases and J dropped 8 bases, with 15 bases sitting between them. The V gene's germline CDR1 is SEHNR and CDR2 FQNEAQ (reference sequence). The CDR3 length is 13 residues. The DNA for the CDR3 is TGTGCCAGCAGCGTAGAAAAGGGCCGCGGCTACACCTTC. Amino acids: CASSVEKGRGYTF.

The J gene is TRBJ1-5, the V gene TRBV18; the D gene is possibly TRBD1 (6 bases). The CDR3 runs 16 residues. Germline CDR1 reads KGHSH; CDR2 reads LQKENI. The V end was cut by 2 bases, the J end by 3 bases, with 14 bases between. The CDR3 DNA sequence: TGTGCCAGCTCACCAGCTGACAGGTTTGACAATCAGCCCCAGCATTTT. Its translation: CASSPADRFDNQPQHF.

V and J are TRBV28 and TRBJ2-3; TRBD2 aligns across 7 bases. Losses at the gene ends were 5 bases for V and 3 bases for J; bases not matched to a gene: 8. This CDR3 has 15 residues. Per the germline V gene, CDR1 is MDHEN and CDR2 is SYDVKM. In nucleotides, the CDR3 is TGTGCCAGCAGTACACGGGGGGAGGGTACAGATACGCAGTATTTT. Its translation is CASSTRGEGTDTQYF.

J is TRBJ2-1 and V is TRBV5-1; the D gene is possibly TRBD2 (6 bases). V was trimmed by 1 base and J by 8 bases, leaving 19 bases between them. This CDR3 is 16 amino acids long. Germline-derived CDR1 and CDR2 are SGHRS and YFSETQ. This CDR3 reads CASSLQGGAEWYEQFF. Here the CDR3 DNA reads TGCGCCAGCAGCTTGCAGGGCGGGGCGGAGTGGTATGAGCAGTTCTTC.

This clone came up once. V and J are TRBV14 and TRBJ2-7, with TRBD1 as a possible D gene (6 bases). V lost 4 bases and J 2 bases, leaving 21 bases between the germline ends. Per the germline V gene, CDR1 is SGHDN and CDR2 is FVKESK. The CDR3 length is 17 residues. DNA for the CDR3: TGTGCCAGCAGCCGAGGAATGTTGGGACACCTCACCTACGAGCAGTACTTC. Translating gives CASSRGMLGHLTYEQYF.